This is a list of T cell receptor beta chains from one sample in a study of T cell responses to AZD1222 COVID-19 vaccine. Clones were sequenced by immunoSEQ multiplex PCR, and TCRdb holds only the in-frame ones, with some missing. The sample yields 100,000 or so clones, around nine tenths seen once. The sample was peripheral blood, taken on day 0 of AZD1222 vaccination. These receptors all stem from an adult in good health. Both conserved end residues are part of each CDR3. Each record gives: CDR3 DNA, CDR3 protein, V gene, D gene, clone size, J gene. A D gene is named only where the DNA matches it firmly. The size entry is marked missing in some rows and otherwise reads once, few, many or a size class.

cdr3_nt: TGTGCTAGCAGCTTGGGTTCGGGAGGGAGAGAGACCCAGTACTTC; cdr3_aa: CASSLGSGGRETQYF; v_call: TRBV7-7; d_call: TRBD2; clone_size: .; j_call: TRBJ2-5
cdr3_nt: TGCGCCAGCAGCTTGGCAAGGACAGACACCGAGCAGTACTTC; cdr3_aa: CASSLARTDTEQYF; v_call: TRBV5-1; d_call: .; clone_size: .; j_call: TRBJ2-7
cdr3_nt: TGTGCCAGCAGTTTTGCAGGGGTCATGAACACTGAAGCTTTCTTT; cdr3_aa: CASSFAGVMNTEAFF; v_call: TRBV28; d_call: .; clone_size: .; j_call: TRBJ1-1
cdr3_nt: TGTGCCAGCAGCTTTCAAGCTAACTATGGCTACACCTTC; cdr3_aa: CASSFQANYGYTF; v_call: TRBV28; d_call: .; clone_size: .; j_call: TRBJ1-2
cdr3_nt: TGTGCCAGCTCCGGCTCGCGGTACAATCAGCCCCAGCATTTT; cdr3_aa: CASSGSRYNQPQHF; v_call: TRBV6-5; d_call: .; clone_size: .; j_call: TRBJ1-5
cdr3_nt: TGTGCCAGCAGCTTAGTGTCTTTCTCTGGAAACACCATATATTTT; cdr3_aa: CASSLVSFSGNTIYF; v_call: TRBV7-2; d_call: .; clone_size: .; j_call: TRBJ1-3
cdr3_nt: TGTGCCAGCAGCTTAGTTCGGGGGCGAAATGAAAAACTGTTTTTT; cdr3_aa: CASSLVRGRNEKLFF; v_call: TRBV11-2; d_call: .; clone_size: .; j_call: TRBJ1-4
cdr3_nt: TGTGCCAGCAGCTTAGTACCAGGGATATACACTGAAGCTTTCTTT; cdr3_aa: CASSLVPGIYTEAFF; v_call: TRBV7-8; d_call: .; clone_size: .; j_call: TRBJ1-1
cdr3_nt: TGTGCCACCAGTGATACAGGACAGGGGGCGACGGGCTACACCTTC; cdr3_aa: CATSDTGQGATGYTF; v_call: TRBV24-1; d_call: TRBD1; clone_size: .; j_call: TRBJ1-2
cdr3_nt: TGTGCCAGTACGGAGGCGGGCAGGAGGGGTGGCTACACCTTC; cdr3_aa: CASTEAGRRGGYTF; v_call: TRBV19; d_call: .; clone_size: .; j_call: TRBJ1-2
cdr3_nt: TGTGCCAGCAGCGGGGGGATCCAAGAGACCCAGTACTTC; cdr3_aa: CASSGGIQETQYF; v_call: TRBV11-2; d_call: .; clone_size: .; j_call: TRBJ2-5
cdr3_nt: TGTGCCAGCAGCTTGGTTCGGGACAGGGCTTACAATGAGCAGTTCTTC; cdr3_aa: CASSLVRDRAYNEQFF; v_call: TRBV5-6; d_call: TRBD1; clone_size: .; j_call: TRBJ2-1
cdr3_nt: TGTGCCAGCAGTGCGGGGTATGGCTACACCTTC; cdr3_aa: CASSAGYGYTF; v_call: TRBV2; d_call: .; clone_size: .; j_call: TRBJ1-2
cdr3_nt: TGTGCCAGCAGCCAGAAGGGACCAATACTAGGGGAGCTGTTTTTT; cdr3_aa: CASSQKGPILGELFF; v_call: TRBV16; d_call: .; clone_size: .; j_call: TRBJ2-2
cdr3_nt: TGTGCCAGCAGTTTCCCTTCTGGAAACACCATATATTTT; cdr3_aa: CASSFPSGNTIYF; v_call: TRBV28; d_call: .; clone_size: .; j_call: TRBJ1-3
cdr3_nt: TGTGCCACGGGACAGGGATCTGAAGCTTTCTTT; cdr3_aa: CATGQGSEAFF; v_call: TRBV19; d_call: TRBD1; clone_size: .; j_call: TRBJ1-1
cdr3_nt: TGTGCCAGCAGCCTCACCTCCGGGACCGGAGATTTAGAAGCTTTCTTT; cdr3_aa: CASSLTSGTGDLEAFF; v_call: TRBV27; d_call: .; clone_size: .; j_call: TRBJ1-1
cdr3_nt: TGTGCCAGCTCAGACCAGACAGGGGGGGACACTGAAGCTTTCTTT; cdr3_aa: CASSDQTGGDTEAFF; v_call: TRBV18; d_call: TRBD1; clone_size: .; j_call: TRBJ1-1
cdr3_nt: TGTGCCAGCCGGGACAGGCGAGAAAACACTGAAGCTTTCTTT; cdr3_aa: CASRDRRENTEAFF; v_call: TRBV7-8; d_call: TRBD1; clone_size: once; j_call: TRBJ1-1
cdr3_nt: TGTGCCAGCAGCCAAGAAGGAGGGCTGAGGGACGGCTACACCTTC; cdr3_aa: CASSQEGGLRDGYTF; v_call: TRBV3-1/TRBV3-2; d_call: .; clone_size: .; j_call: TRBJ1-2
cdr3_nt: TGTGCCAGCAGCTTAATGGGGGGTACGCAGTATTTT; cdr3_aa: CASSLMGGTQYF; v_call: TRBV7-3; d_call: .; clone_size: .; j_call: TRBJ2-3
cdr3_nt: TGTGCCAGCAGCCAAGATCGCACTAGCGGGGGCTACAATGAGCAGTTCTTC; cdr3_aa: CASSQDRTSGGYNEQFF; v_call: TRBV4-2; d_call: TRBD2; clone_size: .; j_call: TRBJ2-1
cdr3_nt: TGTGCCAGCAGCTTGATGGGGTCCTCGGATCGGGCTTTCTTT; cdr3_aa: CASSLMGSSDRAFF; v_call: TRBV11-2; d_call: .; clone_size: .; j_call: TRBJ1-1
cdr3_nt: TGTGCCAGTAGTTCGGGACAGGGAGTTATTGGCAATCAGCCCCAGCATTTT; cdr3_aa: CASSSGQGVIGNQPQHF; v_call: TRBV19; d_call: TRBD1; clone_size: .; j_call: TRBJ1-5
cdr3_nt: TGTGCCACCTCGGGGCAGGCCAACAACAACGGGGAGCTGTTTTTT; cdr3_aa: CATSGQANNNGELFF; v_call: TRBV7-3; d_call: .; clone_size: .; j_call: TRBJ2-2
cdr3_nt: .; cdr3_aa: CASSFGPGIQNTIYF; v_call: TRBV5-1; d_call: .; clone_size: .; j_call: TRBJ1-3
cdr3_nt: TGCGCCAGCAGCTTGGAACCGGGGTCCTATGGCTACACCTTC; cdr3_aa: CASSLEPGSYGYTF; v_call: TRBV5-1; d_call: .; clone_size: once; j_call: TRBJ1-2
cdr3_nt: TGTGCCAGCAGCGTAGGACCCGAACCTAACTATGGCTACACCTTC; cdr3_aa: CASSVGPEPNYGYTF; v_call: TRBV9; d_call: .; clone_size: .; j_call: TRBJ1-2